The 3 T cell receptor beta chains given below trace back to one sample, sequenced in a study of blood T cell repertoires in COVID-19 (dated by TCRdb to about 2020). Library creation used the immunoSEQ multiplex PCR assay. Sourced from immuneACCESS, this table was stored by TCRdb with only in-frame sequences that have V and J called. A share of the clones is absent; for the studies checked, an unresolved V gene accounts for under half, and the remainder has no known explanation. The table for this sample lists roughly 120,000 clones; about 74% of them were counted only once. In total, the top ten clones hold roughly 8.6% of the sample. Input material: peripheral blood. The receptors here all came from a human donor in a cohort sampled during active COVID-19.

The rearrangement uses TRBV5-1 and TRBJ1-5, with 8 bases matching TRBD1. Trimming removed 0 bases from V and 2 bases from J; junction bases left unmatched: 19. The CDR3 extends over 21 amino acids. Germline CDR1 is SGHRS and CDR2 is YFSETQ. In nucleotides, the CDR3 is TGCGCCAGCAGCTTGGCCCTTGAGGACAGGGCGGCCTTTGGAGGCAATCAGCCCCAGCATTTT. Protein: CASSLALEDRAAFGGNQPQHF.

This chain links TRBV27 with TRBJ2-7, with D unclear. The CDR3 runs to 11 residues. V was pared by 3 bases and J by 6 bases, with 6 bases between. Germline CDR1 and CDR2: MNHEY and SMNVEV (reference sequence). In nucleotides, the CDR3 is TGTGCCAGCAGTTTCGGGTCCGAGCAGTACTTC. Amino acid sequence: CASSFGSEQYF.

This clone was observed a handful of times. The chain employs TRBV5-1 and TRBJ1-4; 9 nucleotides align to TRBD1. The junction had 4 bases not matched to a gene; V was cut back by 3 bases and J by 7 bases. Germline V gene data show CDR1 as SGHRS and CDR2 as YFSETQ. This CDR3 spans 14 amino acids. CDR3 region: CASSSTGGSEKLFF. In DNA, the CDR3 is TGCGCCAGCAGCTCGACAGGGGGAAGTGAAAAACTGTTTTTT.